This TCR beta chain appears in the sequencing data of a study of CD8 T cells in ankylosing spondylitis. Findings and caveats of the study: Reportedly, disease-linked clones are significantly enriched in ankylosing spondylitis patients' matched synovial fluid. Earlier literature documents some of the motif variants in reactive arthritis synovial fluid and blood. In peripheral blood, disease-linked CD8+ clones occurred at relatively low frequencies.

TCRdb analysed the 5' RACE reads with MiXCR anew, one entry per CDR3 protein. The table shows 250,000 or so distinct CDR3 sequences, with 18% occurring only once. The germline CDR1 and CDR2 sequences are WSHSY and SAAADI. V was pared by 5 bases and J by 3 bases, with 11 bases between. CDR3 length: 13 amino acids. This clonotype was seen only a few times. Its antigen is still unknown. The TCR was taken from a male donor with ankylosing spondylitis or in good health (not recorded which). V usage is TRBV10-2 and J usage is TRBJ2-7; D gene ambiguous. The sample comprised blood, either unsorted or a sorted T cell fraction (not recorded which). The CDR3 spells CASSPSLGYEQYF. CDR3 nucleotide sequence: TGCGCCAGCAGTCCCAGTTTAGGCTACGAGCAGTACTTC.